Shown below are 13 T cell receptor beta chains from a single sample sequenced in a study of identical twins. One entry per CDR3 protein results from TCRdb running MiXCR on the 5' RACE reads. The sample shows about 810,000 distinct CDR3 sequences, 9% to 15% of them seen only once. This sample also belongs to another study, concerning yellow fever vaccine responses in identical twins.

Source material: PBMCs. The source of these receptors is a woman aged 18-29 years in good health.

This clonotype was counted between two and nine times. The chain couples TRBV2 to TRBJ2-3; 7 bases map to TRBD1. CDR1 is SNHLY and CDR2 is FYNNEI in the germline V gene. V dropped 1 base and J dropped 13; count of bases not matched to a gene: 2. The CDR3 is 11 amino acids. The CDR3 bases are TGTGCCAGCAGTGAAGACAGGGGAGAGTATTTT. Translating it yields CASSEDRGEYF. Full variable domain (outside the CDR3, taken from reference TRBV2 and TRBJ2-3): EPEVTQTPSHQVTQMGQEVILRCVPISNHLYFYWYRQILGQKVEFLVSFYNNEISEKSEIFDDQFSVERPDGSNFTLKIRSTKLEDSAMYFCASSEDRGEYFGPGTRLTVL.

This clonotype was seen only a few times. The chain is built from TRBV12-3 or TRBV12-4 and TRBJ2-7; 13 bases match TRBD2. The CDR3 consists of 15 residues. J lost 2 bases, V lost 5 bases, and 3 bases had no gene match. The CDR3 DNA sequence: TGTGCCAGCAGTCGACTAGCGGGAGGTCCCTACGAGCAGTACTTC. Its protein is CASSRLAGGPYEQYF.

This clonotype was counted at least ten times. The rearrangement links TRBV9 to TRBJ2-3, with no clear D. Germline CDR1 and CDR2: SGDLS and YYNGEE. The CDR3 is 12 amino acids. V lost 0 bases, J lost 7 bases, and 6 bases lay in between. The CDR3 here is CASSVEGNTQYF. The CDR3 DNA is TGTGCCAGCAGCGTAGAAGGGAATACGCAGTATTTT.

This clonotype appeared a few times. The V call is TRBV10-3, the J call TRBJ2-3, with 14 bases that match TRBD2. Germline loops: CDR1 ENHRY, CDR2 SYGVKD. J gave up 6 bases and V 3 bases, and 8 bases lay outside the gene matches. This CDR3 region has 17 residues. Here the CDR3 DNA reads TGTGCCATCAGTGATTCTTCGACTAGCGGGGGGGCGGATACGCAGTATTTT. It specifies CAISDSSTSGGADTQYF.

This chain links TRBV5-6 with TRBJ2-7, with 9 bases identical to TRBD2. Germline loops: CDR1 SGHDT, CDR2 YYEEEE. V shed 2 bases, J shed 3 bases, and the junction held 9 bases outside the gene matches. The CDR3 covers 16 residues. The DNA of the CDR3 is TGTGCCAGCAGCTTTACCGGGACTAGCAGAAGCTACGAGCAGTACTTC. The encoded protein is CASSFTGTSRSYEQYF. Drawing the rest from reference TRBV5-6 and TRBJ2-7, the complete variable domain is DAGVTQSPTHLIKTRGQQVTLRCSPKSGHDTVSWYQQALGQGPQFIFQYYEEEERQRGNFPDRFSGHQFPNYSSELNVNALLLGDSALYLCASSFTGTSRSYEQYFGPGTRLTVT.

This clonotype was seen only a few times. The genes are TRBV7-2 and TRBJ2-2, with 8 bases that match TRBD2. CDR1 is SGHTA and CDR2 is FQGNSA in the germline V gene. The V segment lost 1 base and the J segment 6 bases; nucleotides outside the gene matches: 7. The length of the CDR3 is 16 residues. The CDR3 spells CASSLVGTRVSGELFF. CDR3 bases: TGTGCCAGCAGCTTAGTTGGGACTAGGGTATCCGGGGAGCTGTTTTTT.

The sample holds many counts of this clonotype. The chain joins TRBV6-2 or TRBV6-3 to TRBJ2-3, with TRBD1 identical over 7 bases. V was clipped by 6 bases and J by 5 bases; unmatched bases: 5. Germline CDR1 MNHEY, CDR2 SVGEGT. The CDR3 is 13 residues long. CDR3 sequence reads: CASSRDSLDTQYF. The CDR3 DNA reads TGTGCCAGCAGCCGGGACAGTCTAGATACGCAGTATTTT.

In this sample, this clonotype turned up many times. The chain joins TRBV12-3 or TRBV12-4 to TRBJ2-3, with D tentatively TRBD1 or TRBD2 (5 bases each). Trimming left V 11 bases short and J 2 bases short, with 17 bases between. This CDR3 has 14 amino acids. The CDR3 spells CALIDRLNTDTQYF. For the CDR3, the DNA is TGTGCCTTGATTGACAGACTAAACACAGATACGCAGTATTTT.

This clonotype was counted ten times or more. The rearrangement links TRBV12-3 or TRBV12-4 to TRBJ1-2; no reliable D call. The CDR3 has 12 residues. Deletions cut 6 bases from V and 5 bases from J, with 10 bases between. The CDR3 here is CASSPSGYGYTF. DNA of the CDR3: TGTGCCAGCAGCCCCTCCGGGTATGGCTACACCTTC.

The chain couples TRBV7-9 to TRBJ2-2, with 7 bases fitting TRBD2. The length of the CDR3 is 16 residues. Germline V CDR1 and CDR2: SEHNR, FQNEAQ (reference sequence). V lost 5 bases, J lost 7 bases, and 13 bases stayed unmatched. CDR3 amino acids: CASSPQRGGTIGELFF. The CDR3, as DNA: TGTGCCAGCAGCCCCCAGAGGGGCGGGACTATCGGGGAGCTGTTTTTT.

This clonotype showed up many times. The rearrangement links TRBV20-1 to TRBJ2-1, with D possibly matching TRBD2 (6 bases). Between the trimmed V and J ends, which lost 5 bases and 8 bases, there was a span of 25 bases. The CDR3 sequence is 16 residues long. Germline CDR1 DFQATT, CDR2 SNEGSKA (reference sequence). The CDR3 region has the DNA TGCAGTGCTCCCGCAGGAGGGGAGAGACCAACATATGAGCAGTTCTTC. Translating it yields CSAPAGGERPTYEQFF.

The V gene is TRBV28, the J gene TRBJ1-2; 8 nucleotides align to TRBD1. This CDR3 is built from 14 residues. Germline assignment: CDR1 MDHEN and CDR2 SYDVKM. With 5 bases clipped from V and 4 bases from J, the junction kept 6 bases outside the gene matches. CDR3 region: CASSSGQGLYGYTF. As DNA, the CDR3 is TGTGCCAGCAGTAGCGGACAGGGACTCTATGGCTACACCTTC.

V is TRBV7-9 and J is TRBJ1-1; D not certain. This CDR3 has 14 residues. CDR1 is SEHNR and CDR2 is FQNEAQ in the germline V gene (reference sequence). The V gene lost 3 bases and the J gene lost 5 bases, with 13 bases spanning the gap. DNA of the CDR3: TGTGCCAGCAGCTTGGTAGTAGGGTCTACTGAAGCTTTCTTT. Translating it yields CASSLVVGSTEAFF.